The 24 T cell receptor beta chains below come from one sample, sequenced in a study of blood T cell repertoires in COVID-19. Data came from immunoSEQ multiplex PCR; TCRdb stores just in-frame clones and leaves some out. Of 250,000 to 350,000 clones in the sample, around nine tenths were seen once. The sequencing input was peripheral blood. The receptors were sampled from an older woman with acute or convalescent COVID-19.

This rearrangement joins TRBV5-5 to TRBJ1-6; D gene uncertain. V lost 0 bases to trimming and J lost 10 bases, with 14 bases between them. From germline, CDR1 is SGHKS and CDR2 YYEKEE (reference sequence). The CDR3 runs 15 residues. CDR3 loop: CASSLAPGVASPLHF. In DNA, the CDR3 is TGTGCCAGCAGCTTGGCTCCCGGGGTGGCGTCACCCCTCCACTTT.

V gene TRBV18 combines with J gene TRBJ1-1; 8 nucleotides align to TRBD1. Unmatched junction bases numbered 13, after V lost 3 bases and J lost 1 base. Per germline, CDR1 KGHSH and CDR2 LQKENI. This CDR3 spans 18 amino acids. The CDR3 loop reads CASSPVYRGNNWNTEAFF. CDR3 nucleotide sequence: TGTGCCAGCTCACCCGTTTACAGGGGGAATAATTGGAACACTGAAGCTTTCTTT. Supplemented by reference TRBV18 and TRBJ1-1, the full variable domain reads NAGVMQNPRHLVRRRGQEARLRCSPMKGHSHVYWYRQLPEEGLKFMVYLQKENIIDESGMPKERFSAEFPKEGPSILRIQQVVRGDSAAYFCASSPVYRGNNWNTEAFFGQGTRLTVV.

The chain couples TRBV9 to TRBJ2-1, with 9 positions matching TRBD1. This CDR3 has 16 residues. Germline V gives CDR1 SGDLS, CDR2 YYNGEE. With V trimmed by 3 bases and J by 5 bases, 9 bases remained unmatched. The CDR3 nucleotides read TGTGCCAGCAGCGGCCAGACAGGGGGTCCCCACAATGAGCAGTTCTTC. This gives the protein CASSGQTGGPHNEQFF.

This rearrangement joins TRBV9 to TRBJ1-5; D gene ambiguous. This CDR3 region has 13 residues. In germline, CDR1 is SGDLS, CDR2 YYNGEE. Trimming stripped 3 bases from V and 3 bases from J, with 7 bases between. The CDR3 is CASSERINQPQHF. The CDR3 DNA is TGTGCCAGCAGCGAGAGGATCAATCAGCCCCAGCATTTT.

The V and J genes are TRBV7-9 and TRBJ1-6, with a possible D match to TRBD1 (6 bases). CDR1 and CDR2 from the germline V gene are SEHNR and FQNEAQ (reference sequence). CDR3 length: 15 amino acids. The V and J ends lost 5 bases and 9 bases respectively, with 17 bases between them. CDR3 loop: CASSPGPGEGSPLHF. CDR3 DNA: TGTGCCAGCAGCCCCGGGCCAGGGGAAGGTTCACCCCTCCACTTT.

The chain uses TRBV5-6 and TRBJ2-7; maybe TRBD2 (5 bases). CDR1 is SGHDT, CDR2 YYEEEE, per germline. The CDR3 covers 14 residues. Between the trimmed V and J ends, which lost 0 bases and 1 base, there was a span of 8 bases. DNA of the CDR3: TGTGCCAGCAGCTTGGCCCGGGGTTCCTACGAGCAGTACTTC. Translated: CASSLARGSYEQYF.

This chain links TRBV15 with TRBJ1-1, with 9 bases that match TRBD1. Trimming at V came to 0 bases and at J to 4 bases, leaving 6 bases not matched to a gene. This CDR3 has 16 residues. Germline V CDR1 and CDR2: LNHNV, YYDKDF (reference sequence). The CDR3 spells CATSRDSWTGVTEAFF. The DNA for the CDR3 is TGTGCCACCAGCAGAGATTCATGGACAGGGGTCACTGAAGCTTTCTTT.

The chain is built from TRBV21-1 and TRBJ2-5; whether TRBD2, the table's D call, matches the DNA was not checked. TRBV21-1 is a pseudogene locus. The CDR3 length is 18 residues. The CDR3 DNA reads TGTGCCAGCAGCAAAGAAGGTTTTCTTGAGGCGAGTAAGGAGACCCAGTACTTC. Translated, it gives CASSKEGFLEASKETQYF.

The rearrangement uses TRBV6-4 and TRBJ1-6; 10 bases map to TRBD1. The CDR3 runs to 15 residues. CDR1 and CDR2 (germline): MRHNA, SNTAGT. The J segment lost 10 bases and the V segment lost 6 bases, leaving 9 bases of the junction unmatched. The CDR3 region is CASRPPGQGISPLHF. DNA for the CDR3: TGTGCCAGCAGACCTCCGGGACAGGGGATCTCACCCCTCCACTTT.

The gene calls are TRBV27 and TRBJ2-1; 14 bases match TRBD2. The V and J ends lost 5 bases and 6 bases, in that order; junction bases with no gene match: 9. Per the germline V gene, CDR1 is MNHEY and CDR2 is SMNVEV (reference sequence). The CDR3 is made up of 17 amino acids. The CDR3 is CASSHQTSGGAGNEQFF. Here the CDR3 DNA reads TGTGCCAGCAGTCATCAGACTAGCGGGGGGGCGGGCAATGAGCAGTTCTTC.

The V gene is TRBV6-5, the J gene TRBJ2-7, with a weak D call TRBD2 (5 bases). Trimming left V 2 bases short and J 5 bases short, with 13 bases between. The CDR3 covers 14 residues. Germline values: CDR1 MNHEY, CDR2 SVGAGI. CDR3 region: CASSYAARAHEQYF. The CDR3 region has the DNA TGTGCCAGCAGTTACGCGGCGAGGGCACACGAGCAGTACTTC.

V is TRBV20-1 and J is TRBJ1-1; 7 bases agree with TRBD1. Germline CDR1 and CDR2: DFQATT and SNEGSKA (reference sequence). The V segment lost 5 bases and the J segment 9 bases; nucleotides outside the gene matches: 6. The CDR3 contains 11 residues. CDR3 region: CSAPDRVKAFF. DNA of the CDR3: TGCAGTGCTCCAGACAGGGTAAAAGCTTTCTTT.

The chain is built from TRBV29-1 and TRBJ1-4; D not certain. Trimming took 4 bases from V and 0 from J, leaving 3 bases between them. The CDR3 runs to 12 residues. CDR1 and CDR2 (germline): SQVTM, ANQGSEA. CDR3 amino acids: CSVGATNEKLFF. The CDR3 DNA sequence: TGCAGCGTTGGAGCAACTAATGAAAAACTGTTTTTT. Using reference TRBV29-1 and TRBJ1-4 for the parts outside the CDR3, the full variable domain is SAVISQKPSRDICQRGTSLTIQCQVDSQVTMMFWYRQQPGQSLTLIATANQGSEATYESGFVIDKFPISRPNLTFSTLTVSNMSPEDSSIYLCSVGATNEKLFFGSGTQLSVL.

The rearrangement uses TRBV5-8 and TRBJ2-3; 8 bases match TRBD2. V was pared by 0 bases and J by 1 base, with 1 base of the junction left unmatched. Germline lookup yields CDR1 SGHTS and CDR2 YDEGEE. The CDR3 contains 15 residues. CDR3 nucleotides: TGTGCCAGCAGCTTGGAGACTAGCGGCACAGATACGCAGTATTTT. Protein: CASSLETSGTDTQYF.

The chain couples TRBV10-3 to TRBJ1-4, with 10 bases fitting TRBD1. After removal of 6 bases from V and 7 bases from J, the junction contained 5 bases not matched to a gene. The length of the CDR3 is 14 residues. The germline CDR1 and CDR2 sequences are ENHRY and SYGVKD. The CDR3 spells CAISPGQGFEKLFF. DNA for the CDR3: TGTGCCATCAGCCCGGGACAGGGGTTTGAAAAACTGTTTTTT.

This chain uses TRBV30 with TRBJ1-1; D might be TRBD1 (5 bases). V gave up 4 bases and J gave up 0 bases, with 15 bases separating them. The germline V gene encodes CDR1 GTSNPN and CDR2 SVGIG (reference sequence). CDR3 length: 15 residues. CDR3 in amino acids: CAWTRGRGMNTEAFF. The CDR3 coding sequence is TGTGCCTGGACAAGGGGAAGGGGCATGAACACTGAAGCTTTCTTT.

The chain links TRBV7-9 to TRBJ1-1; weak D call: TRBD1 (6 bases). The CDR3 is 14 residues long. Germline assignment: CDR1 SEHNR and CDR2 FQNEAQ (reference sequence). Trimming took 4 bases from V and 6 from J, leaving 15 bases between them. This CDR3 reads CASSSQGSVAEAFF. The CDR3 bases are TGTGCCAGCAGCTCACAGGGATCAGTCGCTGAAGCTTTCTTT. Drawing the rest from reference TRBV7-9 and TRBJ1-1, the complete variable domain is DTGVSQNPRHKITKRGQNVTFRCDPISEHNRLYWYRQTLGQGPEFLTYFQNEAQLEKSRLLSDRFSAERPKGSFSTLEIQRTEQGDSAMYLCASSSQGSVAEAFFGQGTRLTVV.

The chain employs TRBV5-1 and TRBJ2-1; 9 bases map to TRBD1. Trimming took 4 bases from V and 7 from J; bases not matched to a gene: 15. The CDR3 is 17 residues long. Germline CDR1 SGHRS, CDR2 YFSETQ. The CDR3 protein is CASSRTALGQGSNEQFF. The CDR3 DNA follows: TGCGCCAGCAGCCGAACAGCCCTGGGACAGGGTTCGAATGAGCAGTTCTTC.

The chain has TRBV9 and TRBJ2-3; tentative D call: TRBD2 (5 bases). The CDR3 runs 13 residues. V shed 0 bases and J shed 4 bases, with 6 bases lying between them. Germline V gives CDR1 SGDLS, CDR2 YYNGEE. CDR3 DNA: TGTGCCAGCAGCGTAGCAGCGGCAGATACGCAGTATTTT. Protein sequence: CASSVAAADTQYF.

This sequence joins TRBV19 and TRBJ2-7, with 7 positions matching TRBD1. Germline CDR1 reads LNHDA; CDR2 reads SQIVND (reference sequence). Trimming cost V 7 bases and J 6 bases; bases outside gene matches: 9. The CDR3 consists of 13 residues. The CDR3 DNA follows: TGTGCCAGTACCTCGACAGGGTTCGGCGAGCAGTACTTC. Its protein is CASTSTGFGEQYF.

The genes are TRBV7-2 and TRBJ2-6; D possibly corresponds to TRBD1 (6 bases). The germline V and J ends were trimmed by 3 bases and 4 bases, with 10 bases remaining between them. Germline-derived CDR1 and CDR2 are SGHTA and FQGNSA. The CDR3 is made up of 15 amino acids. CDR3 sequence: CASSLGATGANVLTF. CDR3 coding DNA: TGTGCCAGCAGCTTGGGGGCAACCGGGGCCAACGTCCTGACTTTC.

The rearrangement uses TRBV4-2 and TRBJ1-5, with D possibly matching TRBD1 (6 bases). Per the germline V gene, CDR1 is LGHNA and CDR2 is YNFKEQ. The CDR3 has 14 amino acids. V lost 4 bases to trimming and J lost 12 bases, with 19 bases between them. The CDR3, as DNA: TGTGCCAGCAGCCCGGTGGGACCGGACAGCAGCCAGCATTTT. The encoded protein is CASSPVGPDSSQHF.

The rearrangement uses TRBV5-6 and TRBJ1-1, with no clear D. Germline assignment: CDR1 SGHDT and CDR2 YYEEEE. This CDR3 has 12 amino acids. V was cut by 3 bases and J by 7 bases, with 10 bases left in between. The CDR3 sequence: CASSYSWSEAFF. The CDR3 nucleotides are TGTGCCAGCAGCTACTCCTGGAGTGAAGCTTTCTTT.

Concerning this clone: Other nucleotide sequences in the sample specify the same CDR3. The chain is built from TRBV7-9 and TRBJ1-5; 7 positions agree with TRBD1. This CDR3 has 14 amino acids. Germline V gene lookup returns CDR1 SEHNR and CDR2 FQNEAQ (reference sequence). Trimming removed 4 bases from V and 3 bases from J; junction bases left unmatched: 3. This CDR3 is CASSSTGNNQPQHF. CDR3 nucleotides: TGTGCCAGCAGCTCGACAGGGAACAATCAGCCCCAGCATTTT.